This is a list of T cell receptor beta chains from one sample in a study of cytomegalovirus exposure and HLA in healthy donors. Measured with immunoSEQ multiplex PCR; TCRdb has only the in-frame clones, and not every one. Among around 130,000 clones listed, around four fifths were seen once. The sample taken for sequencing was PBMCs. Source of these receptors: a woman aged 40-49 years in good health and CMV-seropositive. Both conserved end residues are part of each CDR3. D genes are given only for firm matches. Only some rows state a clone size, as once, few, many or a class for expanded clones.

d_gene | abundance | j_gene | v_gene | CDR3nt | CDR3aa
TRBD1 | NA | TRBJ1-5 | TRBV2 | TGTGCCAGCAGGGCCCGGACAGGGGACAATCAGCCCCAGCATTTT | CASRARTGDNQPQHF
TRBD1 | NA | TRBJ2-7 | TRBV5-1 | TGCGCCAGCAGCTTGGTTGGGACAGACTACGAGCAGTACTTC | CASSLVGTDYEQYF
TRBD1 | NA | TRBJ1-2 | TRBV30 | TGTGCCTCAAACCCCCCCCAGGGGGCTTACGGCTACACCTTC | CASNPPQGAYGYTF
NA | NA | TRBJ1-2 | TRBV4-1 | TGCGCCAGCAGCCAAGACAACTTCTATGGCTACACCTTC | CASSQDNFYGYTF
TRBD2 | NA | TRBJ2-1 | TRBV6-4 | TGTGCCAGCAGCGCAGCGGGAGGGGTGGGGAATGAGCAGTTCTTC | CASSAAGGVGNEQFF
NA | once | TRBJ1-5 | TRBV5-6 | TGTGCCAGCAGCCTACTGGGGGCTGGCGGCAGCAATCAGCCCCAGCATTTT | CASSLLGAGGSNQPQHF
NA | NA | TRBJ1-2 | TRBV27 | TGTGCCAGCAGGAGGTCAGGGTCCGAAAACTATGGCTACACCTTC | CASRRSGSENYGYTF
TRBD2 | NA | TRBJ2-1 | TRBV6-5 | TGTGCCAGCAGGCCAGCGGGAGGGAGAAACAATGAGCAGTTCTTC | CASRPAGGRNNEQFF
TRBD2 | NA | TRBJ2-5 | TRBV5-1 | TGCGCCAGCAGCTTCGGGGGGGTCCGTGAGGAGACCCAGTACTTC | CASSFGGVREETQYF
TRBD1 | NA | TRBJ2-7 | TRBV7-9 | TGTGCCAGCAGCTCAGAGGACAGGGCCTACGAGCAGTACTTC | CASSSEDRAYEQYF
NA | NA | TRBJ1-1 | TRBV5-1 | TGCGCCAGCAGCTTGGGTGATAGGAGGGGCACTGAAGCTTTCTTT | CASSLGDRRGTEAFF
TRBD2 | NA | TRBJ2-1 | TRBV5-1 | TGCGCCAGCAGCTTGAGCCTAGCGGGAGACAATGAGCAGTTCTTC | CASSLSLAGDNEQFF
NA | NA | TRBJ2-2 | TRBV9 | TGTGCCAGCAGCGTAACAGGGTTTGGCACCGGGGAGCTGTTTTTT | CASSVTGFGTGELFF
NA | NA | TRBJ1-6 | TRBV18 | TGTGCCAGCTCACCAGGGCCAGAAAATTCACCCCTCCACTTT | CASSPGPENSPLHF
NA | NA | TRBJ1-4 | TRBV27 | TGTGCCAGCAGTTACGTGGGGAGCGGCGAAAAACTGTTTTTT | CASSYVGSGEKLFF
NA | NA | TRBJ1-2 | TRBV28 | TGTGCCAGCAGCTCTGACAGTTTAGGCTACACCTTC | CASSSDSLGYTF
TRBD2 | NA | TRBJ2-5 | TRBV9 | TGTGCCAGCAGCGTAGGTCGGACTAGCGGGGGGTGGGAGACCCAGTACTTC | CASSVGRTSGGWETQYF
NA | NA | TRBJ2-5 | TRBV29-1 | TGCAGCGTTGAAATAATAATCGGGGAGACCCAGTACTTC | CSVEIIIGETQYF
TRBD1 | NA | TRBJ2-7 | TRBV5-4 | TGTGCCAGCAGCTCAACCGGGACAGAGTACTTC | CASSSTGTEYF
NA | NA | TRBJ2-2 | TRBV27 | TGTGCCAGCAGTTTGCTCGGACTGGGCCGGGAGCTGTTTTTT | CASSLLGLGRELFF
TRBD1 | NA | TRBJ2-1 | TRBV5-1 | TGCGCCAGCAGCTTGGGGACAGGGAGCTCCTACAATGAGCAGTTCTTC | CASSLGTGSSYNEQFF
NA | NA | TRBJ1-2 | TRBV28 | TGTGCCAGCAGCCGTGGGGTGTATGAGGGCCGCGGCTACACCTTC | CASSRGVYEGRGYTF
TRBD2 | NA | TRBJ2-3 | TRBV5-1 | TGCGCCAGCAGCTTGAGGGGACTAGCTTTAGATACGCAGTATTTT | CASSLRGLALDTQYF
NA | NA | TRBJ1-3 | TRBV7-2 | TGTGCCAGCACCAACAGCTACAGGGGAAACACCATATATTTT | CASTNSYRGNTIYF
NA | many | TRBJ2-1 | TRBV5-5 | TGTGCCAGCAGCTTGGTATGGCAGGGGCCTTACAATGAGCAGTTCTTC | CASSLVWQGPYNEQFF
TRBD2 | NA | TRBJ2-1 | TRBV4-2 | TGTGCCAGCAGCCAAGAAGGGACTAGCGGGGGGATCTACAATGAGCAGTTCTTC | CASSQEGTSGGIYNEQFF
TRBD1 | NA | TRBJ1-1 | TRBV7-6 | TGTGCCAGCAGCCGGCCAGGGGGGAACACTGAAGCTTTCTTT | CASSRPGGNTEAFF
NA | NA | TRBJ2-2 | TRBV9 | TGTGCCAGCAGCGTAAGTGTCGTAGACACCGGGGAGCTGTTTTTT | CASSVSVVDTGELFF
NA | NA | TRBJ1-1 | TRBV7-9 | TGTGCCAGCAGCGCATCCGGGTATGAAGCTTTCTTT | CASSASGYEAFF
NA | NA | TRBJ2-1 | TRBV2 | TGTGCCAGCAGTGAAGCGAATTACAGGGTGGGCTCCTACAATGAGCAGTTCTTC | CASSEANYRVGSYNEQFF
TRBD1 | NA | TRBJ1-2 | TRBV10-3 | TGTGCCATCAGTGCCCGGGACAGGACCCATGGCTACACCTTC | CAISARDRTHGYTF
TRBD2 | NA | TRBJ2-5 | TRBV2 | TGTGCCAGCAGTGAAAACGGGGGGGAAGAGACCCAGTACTTC | CASSENGGEETQYF
NA | NA | TRBJ2-2 | TRBV9 | TGTGCCAGCAGCGTATTTACAGGAATGAACACCGGGGAGCTGTTTTTT | CASSVFTGMNTGELFF
NA | NA | TRBJ1-2 | TRBV14 | TGTGCCAGCAGCCGTTACAGGGTTGGCTACACCTTC | CASSRYRVGYTF
NA | few | TRBJ2-3 | TRBV2 | TGTGCCAGCAGTGTTCAGGACAGAAAAACAGATACGCAGTATTTT | CASSVQDRKTDTQYF